These T cell receptor beta chains were read from a single sample in a study of kidney transplant recipient with SARS-CoV-2 infection. TCRdb reprocessed the reads with MiXCR, giving one entry per CDR3 protein. The sample records fewer than 250,000 distinct CDR3 sequences, around 28% being singletons. The sample was a blood sample, taken at baseline and on day 111 from a kidney transplant recipient. The origin of the receptors is a male patient in his 30s who had COVID-19 and was a kidney transplant recipient. Some T cells may originate from the graft donor. Each CDR3 is given with its conserved first and last residue. D genes are given only for firm matches. Where a row states a size, it is once, few, many or the class of an expanded clone; other rows omit it.

D gene | clone size | J gene | V gene | CDR3 DNA | CDR3 protein
. | many | TRBJ1-2 | TRBV10-1 | TGCGCCAGCAGTAACAATTTAAGATCGCGAAAGACCTATGGCTACACCTTC | CASSNNLRSRKTYGYTF
TRBD1 | many | TRBJ1-6 | TRBV28 | TGTGCCAGCATCCCGGGACAGTTTAGCTTTAGTTCACCCCTCCACTTT | CASIPGQFSFSSPLHF
. | many | TRBJ1-2 | TRBV4-2 | TGTGCCAGCAGCCAAGATATCGGCAGAGACTATGGCTACACCTTC | CASSQDIGRDYGYTF
. | . | TRBJ2-2 | TRBV20-1 | TGCGGTGCTAGAGGCGGGGTGTACACCGGGGAGCTGTTTTTT | CGARGGVYTGELFF
. | . | TRBJ2-3 | TRBV5-1 | TGCGCCAGCAGCCCCAGCGGCGAGTTCACAGATACGCAGTATTTT | CASSPSGEFTDTQYF
TRBD2 | . | TRBJ2-3 | TRBV2 | TGTGCCAGCAGTCCTACTAGCGGGAGGGCGAAAGATACGCAGTATTTT | CASSPTSGRAKDTQYF
. | many | TRBJ1-3 | TRBV28 | TGTGCCAGCATCAACGGGGGGGGAAACACCATATATTTT | CASINGGGNTIYF
. | many | TRBJ1-2 | TRBV11-2 | TGTGCCAGCAGCATACAATTAACAAGCAGAAAGACCTATGGCTACACCTTC | CASSIQLTSRKTYGYTF
. | many | TRBJ1-2 | TRBV19 | TGTGCCAGTAGTATAGGGTGGGCAGGTGGCTACACCTTC | CASSIGWAGGYTF
. | many | TRBJ1-2 | TRBV7-6 | TGTGCCAGCAGCGAGCATTGTGAATCTCGAAAGACCTATGGCTACACCTTC | CASSEHCESRKTYGYTF
. | few | TRBJ2-4 | TRBV3-1 | TGTGCCAGCAGCCAAGGCCAGGGGACCAAAAACATTCAGTACTTC | CASSQGQGTKNIQYF
. | many | TRBJ1-1 | TRBV11-3 | TGTGCCAGCAGCTTATATGAGAACACTGAAGCTTTCTTT | CASSLYENTEAFF
. | many | TRBJ1-2 | TRBV3-1 | TGTGCCAGCAGCTTCTGGAGCACCCTTCGAAAGACCTATGGCTACACCTTC | CASSFWSTLRKTYGYTF
. | many | TRBJ1-5 | TRBV28 | TGTGCCAGCATCATGGGGGCTCGCAATCAGCCCCAGCATTTT | CASIMGARNQPQHF
. | many | TRBJ1-1 | TRBV19 | TGTGCCAGTAGTACCTACAACACTGAAGCTTTCTTT | CASSTYNTEAFF
. | many | TRBJ2-7 | TRBV5-1 | TGCGCCAGCAGCATCCCACGGCAGGGCTACGAGCAGTACTTC | CASSIPRQGYEQYF
. | many | TRBJ1-1 | TRBV3-1 | TGTGCCAGCAGCCTAGGGGGTCCCATTTCAATTCGCACTGAAGCTTTCTTT | CASSLGGPISIRTEAFF
TRBD1 | many | TRBJ1-5 | TRBV6-1 | TGTGCCAGCAGTGAAGCGCGAAGGACAGGGAATCAGCCCCAGCATTTT | CASSEARRTGNQPQHF
. | . | TRBJ1-2 | TRBV5-4 | TGTGCCAGCTCCGCCTGCGTACCAGGAAAGGCCTATGGCTACACCTTC | CASSACVPGKAYGYTF
. | many | TRBJ2-7 | TRBV5-1 | TGCGCCAGCAGCGGGGCCACAGGCCTGATTTCCTACGAGCAGTACTTC | CASSGATGLISYEQYF
. | many | TRBJ2-3 | TRBV9 | TGTGCCAGCAGCCAGGGGGGGACCGGAGATACGCAGTATTTT | CASSQGGTGDTQYF
. | many | TRBJ2-7 | TRBV30 | TGTGCCTGGAGTGTTTTTGGGCCCTACGAGCAGTACTTC | CAWSVFGPYEQYF